The 28 T cell receptor beta chains below come from one sample, sequenced in a study of human T cells and chemical hapten exposure. TCRdb used MiXCR to reprocess the RACE reads, holding one entry per CDR3 protein. The sample holds about 120,000 distinct CDR3 sequences; roughly 13% are singletons and the top ten take about 0.85%. Described time point: patch test 1, 2 weeks after DPC sensitization. The treatment denotes: therapeutic diphenylcyclopropenone sensitization with weekly scalp DPC. Sequencing was performed on whole blood, taken in connection with sensitization to the hapten diphenylcyclopropenone (DPC). All receptors come from a man aged 18 to 30 with alopecia areata. Some clones in this sample may be carry-over from other donors' samples.

This clonotype was counted only a few times. The chain uses TRBV6-5 and TRBJ1-5; possible D gene TRBD1, 5 bases. Germline V gives CDR1 MNHEY, CDR2 SVGAGI. Trimming cost V 0 bases and J 5 bases, with 8 bases left between them. CDR3 length: 14 amino acids. The CDR3 reads CASSYSFRDQPQHF. DNA for the CDR3: TGTGCCAGCAGTTACTCATTCAGGGATCAGCCCCAGCATTTT.

This clonotype was observed a few times. The CDR3 loop is CASRPMTGGNNQPQHF. CDR3 sequence (DNA): TGTGCCAGCAGACCCATGACAGGGGGTAACAATCAGCCCCAGCATTTT. The V and J genes are TRBV6-2 or TRBV6-3 and TRBJ1-5; 9 bases align to TRBD1. This CDR3 has 16 residues. CDR1 is MNHEY, CDR2 SVGEGT, per germline. V trimming: 6 bases; J trimming: 3 bases; junction bases outside the gene matches: 9.

V and J are TRBV6-5 and TRBJ2-1, with 15 nucleotides matching TRBD2. This CDR3 contains 18 residues. The V gene end was trimmed by 2 bases and the J gene end by 8 bases; junction bases not matched to a gene: 10. The germline V gene has CDR1 MNHEY and CDR2 SVGAGI. The CDR3 is CASSYRGTSGGYKHEQFF. CDR3 coding DNA: TGTGCCAGCAGTTACCGTGGGACTAGCGGGGGGTACAAGCATGAGCAGTTCTTC.

The CDR3 sequence is CATRRGLSAYEQYF. CDR3 DNA: TGTGCTACAAGAAGGGGCCTAAGTGCCTACGAGCAGTACTTC. This chain uses TRBV27 with TRBJ2-7; D might be TRBD1 (5 bases). CDR3 length equals 14 residues. Germline V gives CDR1 MNHEY, CDR2 SMNVEV (reference sequence).

J is TRBJ2-6 and V is TRBV29-1, with D hard to call. With 0 bases removed from V and 1 base from J, the gap between germline ends came to 10 bases. CDR1 SQVTM and CDR2 ANQGSEA come from the germline V gene. The CDR3 is 16 residues long. CDR3 sequence (DNA): TGCAGCGTTGAAGATCTTAAGATTTCTGGGGCCAACGTCCTGACTTTC. Amino acid sequence: CSVEDLKISGANVLTF.

This clonotype has a handful of counts. CDR3 loop: CASSLGSFMNTEAFF. The CDR3 DNA is TGTGCCAGCAGCTTAGGGAGCTTCATGAACACTGAAGCTTTCTTT. V gene TRBV7-2 combines with J gene TRBJ1-1; no reliable D call. Germline V gene data show CDR1 as SGHTA and CDR2 as FQGNSA. The CDR3 is made up of 15 amino acids. V lost 1 base, J lost 0 bases, and 9 bases lay in between. Using reference TRBV7-2 and TRBJ1-1 for the parts outside the CDR3, the full variable domain is GAGVSQSPSNKVTEKGKDVELRCDPISGHTALYWYRQSLGQGLEFLIYFQGNSAPDKSGLPSDRFSAERTGGSVSTLTIQRTQQEDSAVYLCASSLGSFMNTEAFFGQGTRLTVV.

The count of this clonotype is one. The rearrangement joins TRBV27 to TRBJ2-1; possible D gene TRBD1, 5 bases. CDR1 MNHEY and CDR2 SMNVEV come from the germline V gene (reference sequence). The CDR3 has 14 amino acids. V was cut by 6 bases and J by 2 bases, with 11 bases left in between. CDR3 sequence (DNA): TGTGCCAGCAGCGCAGGGCGACCCTACAATGAGCAGTTCTTC. It yields the protein CASSAGRPYNEQFF.

This clonotype has ten or more counts. The chain recombines TRBV7-2 with TRBJ2-1; D is unresolved. CDR1 and CDR2 from the germline V gene are SGHTA and FQGNSA. The V and J ends lost 0 bases and 8 bases respectively, with 2 bases between them. This CDR3 contains 11 residues. CDR3 region: CASSLAYEQFF. For the CDR3, the DNA is TGTGCCAGCAGCTTAGCTTATGAGCAGTTCTTC.

This clonotype appeared a few times. The CDR3 DNA reads as TGCGCCAGCAGCCAAGAAACAGGTCGAGGCACCATATATTTT. Translating it yields CASSQETGRGTIYF. The rearrangement links TRBV4-3 to TRBJ1-3, with TRBD1 as a possible D gene (5 bases). V shed 0 bases and J shed 9 bases, with 12 bases lying between them. This CDR3 contains 14 residues. The germline V gene encodes CDR1 LGHNA and CDR2 YSLEER.

The rearrangement uses TRBV7-2 and TRBJ1-4, with 9 bases lining up with TRBD1. The CDR3 is made up of 18 amino acids. Losses at the gene ends were 5 bases for V and 5 bases for J; bases not matched to a gene: 15. CDR1 and CDR2 (germline): SGHTA, FQGNSA. The CDR3 sequence is CASSHHRGQGVLNEKLFF. The DNA of the CDR3 is TGTGCCAGCAGCCACCACAGGGGGCAGGGGGTGTTGAATGAAAAACTGTTTTTT.

The chain links TRBV12-3 or TRBV12-4 to TRBJ2-7, with D possibly being TRBD1 or TRBD2 (5 bases each). The CDR3 covers 14 residues. Trimming cost V 5 bases and J 1 base, with 12 bases left between them. Here the CDR3 DNA reads TGTGCCAGCAGTGTCCGGGACGTATCCTACGAGCAGTACTTC. Translation: CASSVRDVSYEQYF.

This clonotype occurred a few times. The V and J genes are TRBV24-1 and TRBJ2-2; 7 positions match TRBD1. The length of the CDR3 is 12 residues. Trimming cost V 10 bases and J 4 bases; bases outside gene matches: 2. Germline-derived CDR1 and CDR2 are KGHDR and SFDVKD. In DNA form, the CDR3 reads TGTGCCACAGGACAGGCCACCGGGGAGCTGTTTTTT. Its protein is CATGQATGELFF.

The chain links TRBV27 to TRBJ2-3; 7 bases line up with TRBD2. CDR1 is MNHEY, CDR2 SMNVEV, per germline (reference sequence). The CDR3 is made up of 14 amino acids. V dropped 5 bases and J dropped 0; count of bases not matched to a gene: 2. CDR3 sequence (DNA): TGTGCCAGCAGTGAGCGGGGTAGCACAGATACGCAGTATTTT. Translation gives CASSERGSTDTQYF.

The sample holds a few counts of this clonotype. This chain's CDR3 is CASRLRQGSDTQYF. In nucleotides, the CDR3 is TGTGCCAGCAGGCTAAGACAGGGATCAGATACGCAGTATTTT. The gene calls are TRBV7-9 and TRBJ2-3, with 7 bases matching TRBD1. The germline CDR1 and CDR2 sequences are SEHNR and FQNEAQ (reference sequence). Trimming cost V 6 bases and J 4 bases; bases outside gene matches: 7. CDR3 size: 14 residues.

The J gene is TRBJ1-1, the V gene TRBV12-5; the D is unclear. The CDR3 consists of 12 residues. Trimming took 5 bases from V and 7 from J, leaving 11 bases between them. Per germline, CDR1 LGHNT and CDR2 FRNRAP. The CDR3 here is CASGHNTYEAFF. CDR3 bases: TGTGCTAGTGGTCACAACACCTATGAAGCTTTCTTT.

A few counts support this clonotype. The rearrangement uses TRBV12-3 or TRBV12-4 and TRBJ2-1; no clear D gene. Trimming took off 3 bases at V and 8 bases at J, with 8 bases between the two ends. This CDR3 comprises 12 residues. For the CDR3, the DNA is TGTGCCAGCAGTTTGATACCGGATGAGCAGTTCTTC. As protein: CASSLIPDEQFF.

Only a few counts were recorded for this clonotype. The chain links TRBV6-2 or TRBV6-3 to TRBJ1-5, with no clear D. CDR1 is MNHEY, CDR2 SVGEGT, per germline. Trimming left V 2 bases short and J 11 bases short, with 10 bases between. The CDR3 runs to 12 residues. The CDR3 sequence is CASSYRERTQHF. The CDR3 DNA is TGTGCCAGCAGTTACAGGGAACGGACCCAGCATTTT.

V usage is TRBV4-3 and J usage is TRBJ2-7, with D perhaps matching TRBD2 (6 bases). Germline CDR1 LGHNA, CDR2 YSLEER. V dropped 0 bases and J dropped 6 bases, with 12 bases sitting between them. This CDR3 has 14 residues. CDR3 sequence reads: CASSQERGSGEQYV. The CDR3 DNA reads TGCGCCAGCAGCCAAGAGCGGGGCAGTGGCGAGCAGTACGTC.

This chain connects TRBV11-2 to TRBJ2-7; D remains unclear. Germline V gene data show CDR1 as SGHAT and CDR2 as FQNNGV. The CDR3 runs to 15 residues. The V and J ends lost 1 base and 5 bases respectively, with 15 bases between them. The CDR3 loop is CASSLGRSANHEQYF. CDR3 in DNA: TGTGCCAGCAGCTTAGGACGCTCCGCTAACCACGAGCAGTACTTC. Combining the CDR3 with reference TRBV11-2 and TRBJ2-7 gives the whole variable domain EAGVAQSPRYKIIEKRQSVAFWCNPISGHATLYWYQQILGQGPKLLIQFQNNGVVDDSQLPKDRFSAERLKGVDSTLKIQPAKLEDSAVYLCASSLGRSANHEQYFGPGTRLTVT.

This clonotype was recorded a few times. J is TRBJ1-3 and V is TRBV28, with 8 bases fitting TRBD1. The CDR3 extends over 17 amino acids. Germline-derived CDR1 and CDR2 are MDHEN and SYDVKM. V was clipped by 6 bases and J by 1 base; unmatched bases: 11. The CDR3 region has the DNA TGTGCCAGCAGCTCCGGGACAGGTAGAAAGTCTGGAAACACCATATATTTT. Its protein is CASSSGTGRKSGNTIYF.

This clonotype was seen a handful of times. Relative to the germline gene, one junction end is altered; a read error may explain this. The genes are TRBV4-3 and TRBJ1-5; no clear D. Germline V gene sequence: CDR1 LGHNA, CDR2 YSLEER. This CDR3 region has 15 residues. Here the CDR3 reads CASSQDRAGDQPQHF. CDR3 DNA: TGCGCTAGCAGCCAAGATCGGGCAGGCGATCAGCCCCAGCATTTT.

This clonotype showed up many times. The chain uses TRBV29-1 and TRBJ1-2; D ambiguous. This CDR3 contains 14 residues. Per the germline V gene, CDR1 is SQVTM and CDR2 is ANQGSEA. V was shortened by 4 bases and J by 8 bases, with 20 bases between the two germline ends. The CDR3 DNA follows: TGCAGCGTTGCTGGTACGGGCCCGGCTAGAGGCTACACCTTC. It is translated as CSVAGTGPARGYTF.

This clonotype was detected only a few times. The rearrangement links TRBV11-2 to TRBJ1-4; no reliable D call. Germline CDR1 is SGHAT and CDR2 is FQNNGV. The CDR3 contains 14 residues. The V and J ends lost 3 bases and 6 bases respectively, with 11 bases between them. CDR3 protein: CASSFRGLDEKLFF. CDR3 coding DNA: TGTGCCAGCAGCTTCCGTGGGCTGGATGAAAAACTGTTTTTT.

In this sample, this clonotype turned up a few times. This rearrangement joins TRBV7-6 to TRBJ1-4; D not resolved. Germline CDR1 is SGHVS and CDR2 is FNYEAQ. This CDR3 is 13 amino acids long. V was cut by 5 bases and J by 7 bases, with 11 bases left in between. CDR3 in DNA: TGTGCCAGCAGCCGAAACTACCGTGAAAAACTGTTTTTT. Encoded protein: CASSRNYREKLFF.

In this sample, this clonotype turned up a few times. This chain joins TRBV4-3 and TRBJ2-1; no clear D. Germline CDR1 LGHNA, CDR2 YSLEER. The CDR3 is 13 residues long. V lost 1 base and J 13 bases, leaving 14 bases between the germline ends. Here the CDR3 DNA reads TGCGCCAGCAGCCAAGTTGGGGATGGAGTACAGTTCTTC. Its translation is CASSQVGDGVQFF.

This clonotype was observed at least ten times. In nucleotides, the CDR3 is TGTGCCAGCAGCTCGAGTACAGGCCCCTACGAGCAGTACTTC. Encoded protein: CASSSSTGPYEQYF. V is TRBV7-7 and J is TRBJ2-7, with D tentatively TRBD1 (5 bases). With 4 bases removed from V and 2 bases from J, the gap between germline ends came to 12 bases. The CDR3 totals 14 residues. CDR1 SSHAT and CDR2 FNYEAQ come from the germline V gene (reference sequence). Using reference TRBV7-7 and TRBJ2-7 for the parts outside the CDR3, the full variable domain is GAGVSQSPRYKVTKRGQDVTLRCDPISSHATLYWYQQALGQGPEFLTYFNYEAQPDKSGLPSDRFSAERPEGSISTLTIQRTEQRDSAMYRCASSSSTGPYEQYFGPGTRLTVT.

The CDR3 is CASSLVGQGIAKNIQYF. The CDR3 DNA reads TGTGCCAGCAGCTTAGTAGGACAAGGGATAGCCAAAAACATTCAGTACTTC. The chain recombines TRBV11-2 with TRBJ2-4, with a weak D call TRBD1 (5 bases). The ends were cut back, 1 base at V and 0 bases at J, with 13 bases in the middle. The length of the CDR3 is 17 residues. Germline CDR1 is SGHAT and CDR2 is FQNNGV.

This clonotype came up many times. This chain connects TRBV3-1 to TRBJ1-6; 9 nucleotides agree with TRBD1. After removal of 1 base from V and 3 bases from J, the junction contained 1 base not matched to a gene. This CDR3 is 16 amino acids long. Germline values: CDR1 LGHDT, CDR2 YNNKEL (reference sequence). Written as DNA, the CDR3 is TGTGCCAGCAGCCAAGGGGACAGGGACTATAATTCACCCCTCCACTTT. It codes for CASSQGDRDYNSPLHF. The entire variable domain, with the rest obtained from reference TRBV3-1 and TRBJ1-6, is as follows: DTAVSQTPKYLVTQMGNDKSIKCEQNLGHDTMYWYKQDSKKFLKIMFSYNNKELIINETVPNRFSPKSPDKAHLNLHINSLELGDSAVYFCASSQGDRDYNSPLHFGNGTRLTVT.